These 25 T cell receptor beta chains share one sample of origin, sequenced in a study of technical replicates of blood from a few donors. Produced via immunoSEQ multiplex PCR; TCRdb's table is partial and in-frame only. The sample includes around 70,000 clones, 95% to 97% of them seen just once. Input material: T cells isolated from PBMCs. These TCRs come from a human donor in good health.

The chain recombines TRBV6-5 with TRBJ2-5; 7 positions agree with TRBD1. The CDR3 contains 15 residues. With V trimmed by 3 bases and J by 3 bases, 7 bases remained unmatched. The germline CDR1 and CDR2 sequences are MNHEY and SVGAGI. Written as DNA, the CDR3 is TGTGCCAGCAGTTATACAGGGGCGTCCGAAGAGACCCAGTACTTC. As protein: CASSYTGASEETQYF.

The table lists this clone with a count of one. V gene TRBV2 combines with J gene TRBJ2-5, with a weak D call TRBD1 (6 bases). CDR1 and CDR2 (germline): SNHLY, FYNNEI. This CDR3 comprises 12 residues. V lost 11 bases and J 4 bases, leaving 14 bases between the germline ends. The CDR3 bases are TGTGCCGGACAGAATAGGCCAGAGACCCAGTACTTC. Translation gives CAGQNRPETQYF.

In nucleotides, the CDR3 is TGCAGCGCCAGACAGGGGGCCAGCAACACTGAAGCTTTCTTT. Protein sequence: CSARQGASNTEAFF. The genes are TRBV29-1 and TRBJ1-1; 10 bases are shared with TRBD1. The CDR3 is 14 residues long. Germline V gene sequence: CDR1 SQVTM, CDR2 ANQGSEA. The V segment lost 7 bases and the J segment 2 bases; nucleotides outside the gene matches: 7.

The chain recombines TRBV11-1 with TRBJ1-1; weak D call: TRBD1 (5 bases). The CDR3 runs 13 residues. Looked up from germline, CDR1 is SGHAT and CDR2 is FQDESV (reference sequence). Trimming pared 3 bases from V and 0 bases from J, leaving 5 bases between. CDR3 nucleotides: TGTGCCAGCAGCTTGGACATGAACACTGAAGCTTTCTTT. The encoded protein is CASSLDMNTEAFF.

The CDR3 region is CASSFNQPQHF. DNA of the CDR3: TGTGCCAGCAGCTTCAATCAGCCCCAGCATTTT. The rearrangement joins TRBV6-1 to TRBJ1-5, with D unclear. V was shortened by 6 bases and J by 3 bases, with 3 bases between the two germline ends. The CDR3 consists of 11 residues. Germline CDR1 and CDR2: MNHNS and SASEGT.

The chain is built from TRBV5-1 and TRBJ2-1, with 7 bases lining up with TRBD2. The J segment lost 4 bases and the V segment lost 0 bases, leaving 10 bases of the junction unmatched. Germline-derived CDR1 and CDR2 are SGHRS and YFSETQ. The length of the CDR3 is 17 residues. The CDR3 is CASSLASGGRIYNEQFF. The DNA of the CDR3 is TGCGCCAGCAGCTTGGCCTCGGGGGGAAGGATTTACAATGAGCAGTTCTTC.

The chain's CDR3 is CASSKWEGQPQHF. CDR3 DNA sequence: TGCGCCAGCAGTAAGTGGGAGGGGCAGCCCCAGCATTTT. This chain uses TRBV10-1 with TRBJ1-5; D perhaps matches TRBD1 (5 bases). The CDR3 runs 13 residues. Germline V gives CDR1 WNHNN, CDR2 SYGVQD (reference sequence). The V gene lost 5 bases and the J gene lost 7 bases, with 12 bases spanning the gap.

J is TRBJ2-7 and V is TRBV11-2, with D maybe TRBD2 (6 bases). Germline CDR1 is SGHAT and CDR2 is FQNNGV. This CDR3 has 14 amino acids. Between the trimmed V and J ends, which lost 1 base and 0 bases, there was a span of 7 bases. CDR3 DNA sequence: TGTGCCAGCAGCTTAGCCGGGAGCTCCTACGAGCAGTACTTC. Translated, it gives CASSLAGSSYEQYF.

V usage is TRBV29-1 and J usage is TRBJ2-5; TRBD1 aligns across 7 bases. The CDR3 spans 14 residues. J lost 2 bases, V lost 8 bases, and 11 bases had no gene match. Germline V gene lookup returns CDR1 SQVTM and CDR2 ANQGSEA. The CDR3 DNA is TGCAGCTGTGAGGGGGCAGGGTGGCAAGAGACCCAGTACTTC. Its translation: CSCEGAGWQETQYF.

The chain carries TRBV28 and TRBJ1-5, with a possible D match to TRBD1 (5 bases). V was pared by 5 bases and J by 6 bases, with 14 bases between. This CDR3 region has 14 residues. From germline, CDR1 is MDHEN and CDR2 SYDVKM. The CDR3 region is CASSTPGGFQPQHF. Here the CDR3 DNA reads TGTGCCAGCAGTACACCGGGGGGGTTTCAGCCCCAGCATTTT.

CDR3 nucleotide sequence: TGTGCCAGCAGCTTGGTAGTAGCGTCTTTCAATGAGCAGTTCTTC. Protein sequence: CASSLVVASFNEQFF. V is TRBV5-8 and J is TRBJ2-1, with D perhaps matching TRBD2 (5 bases). This CDR3 is built from 15 residues. The V and J ends lost 0 bases and 6 bases respectively, with 13 bases between them. Looked up from germline, CDR1 is SGHTS and CDR2 is YDEGEE.

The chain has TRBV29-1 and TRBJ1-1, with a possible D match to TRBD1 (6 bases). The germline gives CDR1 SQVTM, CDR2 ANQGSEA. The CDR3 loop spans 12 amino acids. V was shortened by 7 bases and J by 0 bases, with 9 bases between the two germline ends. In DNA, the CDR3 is TGCAGCGGGACAGTTTTGAACACTGAAGCTTTCTTT. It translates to CSGTVLNTEAFF.

CDR3 protein: CASSFRLAGATGELFF. The DNA of the CDR3 is TGTGCCAGCAGCTTCCGACTAGCGGGAGCCACCGGGGAGCTGTTTTTT. The gene calls are TRBV5-4 and TRBJ2-2; 12 nucleotides match TRBD2. This CDR3 comprises 16 residues. V lost 2 bases, J lost 4 bases, and 3 bases stayed unmatched. The germline CDR1 and CDR2 sequences are SGHNT and YYREEE (reference sequence).

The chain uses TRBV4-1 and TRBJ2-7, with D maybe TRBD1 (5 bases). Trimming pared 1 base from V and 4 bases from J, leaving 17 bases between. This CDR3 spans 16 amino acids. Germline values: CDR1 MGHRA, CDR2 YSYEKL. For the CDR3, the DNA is TGCGCCAGCAGCCAAGCCGGAAGGGCAGGGAAGTACGAGCAGTACTTC. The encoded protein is CASSQAGRAGKYEQYF.

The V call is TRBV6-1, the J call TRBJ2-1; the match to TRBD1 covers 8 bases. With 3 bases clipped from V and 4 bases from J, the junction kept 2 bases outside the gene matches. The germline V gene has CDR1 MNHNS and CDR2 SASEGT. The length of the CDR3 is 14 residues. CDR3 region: CASSDRGLYNEQFF. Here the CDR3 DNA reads TGTGCCAGCAGTGACAGGGGGCTTTACAATGAGCAGTTCTTC.

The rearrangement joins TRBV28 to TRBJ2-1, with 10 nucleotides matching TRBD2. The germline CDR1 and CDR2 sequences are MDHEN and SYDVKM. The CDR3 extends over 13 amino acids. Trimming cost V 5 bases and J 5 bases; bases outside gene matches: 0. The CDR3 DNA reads TGTGCCAGCAGTCTAGCGGGAGACAATGAGCAGTTCTTC. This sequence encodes CASSLAGDNEQFF.

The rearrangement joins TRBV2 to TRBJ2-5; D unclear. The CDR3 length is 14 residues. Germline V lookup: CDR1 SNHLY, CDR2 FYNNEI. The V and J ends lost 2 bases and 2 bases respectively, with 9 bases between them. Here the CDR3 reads CASSELSLQETQYF. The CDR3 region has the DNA TGTGCCAGCAGTGAACTTTCTCTTCAAGAGACCCAGTACTTC.

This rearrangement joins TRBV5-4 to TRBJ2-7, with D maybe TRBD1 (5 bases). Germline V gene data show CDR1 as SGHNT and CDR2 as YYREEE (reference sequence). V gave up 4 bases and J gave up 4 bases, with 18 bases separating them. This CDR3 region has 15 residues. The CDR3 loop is CASSRKSDTKYEQYF. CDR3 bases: TGTGCCAGCAGCCGGAAGTCGGACACAAAATACGAGCAGTACTTC.

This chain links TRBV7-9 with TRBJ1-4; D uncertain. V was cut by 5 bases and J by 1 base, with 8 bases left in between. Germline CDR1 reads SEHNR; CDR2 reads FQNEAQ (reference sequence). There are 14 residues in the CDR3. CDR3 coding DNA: TGTGCCAGCAGCCCGTTTTTAACTAATGAAAAACTGTTTTTT. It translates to CASSPFLTNEKLFF.

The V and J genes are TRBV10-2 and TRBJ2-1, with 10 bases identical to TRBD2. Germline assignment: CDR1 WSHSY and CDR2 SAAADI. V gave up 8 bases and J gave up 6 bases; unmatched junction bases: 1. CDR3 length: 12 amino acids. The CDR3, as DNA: TGCGCCAGCCTAGCGGGAGCCAATGAGCAGTTCTTC. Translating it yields CASLAGANEQFF.

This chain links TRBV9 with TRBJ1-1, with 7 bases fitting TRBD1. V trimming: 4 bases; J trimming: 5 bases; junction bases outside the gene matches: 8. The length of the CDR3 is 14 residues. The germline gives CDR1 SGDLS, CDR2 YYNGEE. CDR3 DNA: TGTGCCAGCAGCCCTCCGGGACAGTCGACTGAAGCTTTCTTT. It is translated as CASSPPGQSTEAFF. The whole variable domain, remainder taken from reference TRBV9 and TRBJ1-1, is DSGVTQTPKHLITATGQRVTLRCSPRSGDLSVYWYQQSLDQGLQFLIQYYNGEERAKGNILERFSAQQFPDLHSELNLSSLELGDSALYFCASSPPGQSTEAFFGQGTRLTVV.

CDR3 nucleotide sequence: TGTGCCAGCAGTTGGCCCGTGAGGAGCGGGGCCTCCTACGAGCAGTACTTC. Its translation: CASSWPVRSGASYEQYF. V and J are TRBV28 and TRBJ2-7; TRBD2 matches 7 bases. This CDR3 has 17 amino acids. Germline trimming cut 4 bases from V and 0 bases from J; bases unmatched to any gene: 12. Looked up from germline, CDR1 is MDHEN and CDR2 is SYDVKM. The full variable domain, with the rest looked up from reference TRBV28 and TRBJ2-7, is DVKVTQSSRYLVKRTGEKVFLECVQDMDHENMFWYRQDPGLGLRLIYFSYDVKMKEKGDIPEGYSVSREKKERFSLILESASTNQTSMYLCASSWPVRSGASYEQYFGPGTRLTVT.

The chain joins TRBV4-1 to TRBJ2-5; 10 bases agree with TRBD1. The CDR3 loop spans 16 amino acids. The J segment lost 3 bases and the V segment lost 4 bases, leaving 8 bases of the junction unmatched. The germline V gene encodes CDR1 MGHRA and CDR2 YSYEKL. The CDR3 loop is CASSLTGGAGEETQYF. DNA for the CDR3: TGCGCCAGCAGCCTGACAGGGGGCGCGGGAGAAGAGACCCAGTACTTC.

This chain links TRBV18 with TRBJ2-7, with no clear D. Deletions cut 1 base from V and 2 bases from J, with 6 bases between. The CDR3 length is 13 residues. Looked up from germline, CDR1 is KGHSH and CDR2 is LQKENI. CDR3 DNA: TGTGCCAGCTCACCACAGAACACCTACGAGCAGTACTTC. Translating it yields CASSPQNTYEQYF.

The CDR3 here is CASSRGSYADTQYF. CDR3 DNA: TGTGCCAGCAGCAGAGGAAGCTACGCAGATACGCAGTATTTT. The chain uses TRBV25-1 and TRBJ2-3; D unresolved. The CDR3 is 14 residues long. Germline CDR1 MGHDK, CDR2 SYGVNS. Trimming left V 6 bases short and J 4 bases short, with 14 bases between.